The entry below gives a single T cell receptor beta chain sequence along with its context. The source of the sample is a study of control samples from healthy donors and cancer patients. Here immunoSEQ multiplex PCR was the method, and the copy in TCRdb shows in-frame clones only, minus some. The data show about 15,000 clones, roughly 80% seen once. With 8 bases removed from V and 4 bases from J, the gap between germline ends came to 17 bases. This CDR3 has 14 residues. From germline, CDR1 is ENHRY and CDR2 SYGVKD. J is TRBJ1-1 and V is TRBV10-3, with D perhaps TRBD1 (5 bases). The sequencing input was formalin-fixed, paraffin-embedded tissue. The source is a female donor with lung cancer. DNA of the CDR3: TGTGCCATCCGCGGGGGGGGGATGAGCACTGAAGCTTTCTTT. Translating gives CAIRGGGMSTEAFF.